This T cell receptor (beta chain) was observed in a study of blood T cell repertoires in COVID-19. Overall study context: The cDNA or gDNA used as material had been derived from T cells, B-cell-depleted T cells, or PBMCs.

The CDR3 is 16 amino acids. V was pared by 5 bases and J by 6 bases, with 6 bases of the junction left unmatched. Germline CDR1 reads MNHEY; CDR2 reads SMNVEV (reference sequence). The protocol was immunoSEQ multiplex PCR, while the TCRdb copy is restricted to in-frame clones and leaves out a portion. Of some 120,000 clones listed, around 87% were seen once; the top ten hold less than 8%. The TCR sequence derives from a man between 45 and 60 years old with acute or convalescent COVID-19. The chain combines TRBV27 with TRBJ2-2; 13 bases map to TRBD2. Material: peripheral blood. As DNA, the CDR3 is TGTGCCAGCAGTGCAAAACTAGCGGGAGGGCCCGGGGAGCTGTTTTTT. The encoded protein is CASSAKLAGGPGELFF.